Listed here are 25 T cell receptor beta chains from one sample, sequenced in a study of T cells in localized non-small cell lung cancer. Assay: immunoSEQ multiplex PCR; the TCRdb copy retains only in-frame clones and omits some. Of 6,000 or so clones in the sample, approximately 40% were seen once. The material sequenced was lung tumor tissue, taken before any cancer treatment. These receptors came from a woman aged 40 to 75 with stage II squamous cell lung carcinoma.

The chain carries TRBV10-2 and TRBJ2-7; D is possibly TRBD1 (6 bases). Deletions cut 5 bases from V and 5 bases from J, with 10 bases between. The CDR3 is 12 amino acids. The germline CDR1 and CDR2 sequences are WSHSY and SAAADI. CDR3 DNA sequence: TGCGCCAGCAGTACAGGGAACCACGAGCAGTACTTC. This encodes CASSTGNHEQYF.

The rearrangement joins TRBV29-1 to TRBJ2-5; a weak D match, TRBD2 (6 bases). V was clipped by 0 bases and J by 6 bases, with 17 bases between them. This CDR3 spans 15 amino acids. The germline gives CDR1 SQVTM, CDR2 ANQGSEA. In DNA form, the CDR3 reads TGCAGCGTTGAAGACTGGTTTGCGCGGGGACAGACCCAGTACTTC. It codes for CSVEDWFARGQTQYF. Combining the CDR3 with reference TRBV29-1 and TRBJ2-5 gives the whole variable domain SAVISQKPSRDICQRGTSLTIQCQVDSQVTMMFWYRQQPGQSLTLIATANQGSEATYESGFVIDKFPISRPNLTFSTLTVSNMSPEDSSIYLCSVEDWFARGQTQYFGPGTRLLVL.

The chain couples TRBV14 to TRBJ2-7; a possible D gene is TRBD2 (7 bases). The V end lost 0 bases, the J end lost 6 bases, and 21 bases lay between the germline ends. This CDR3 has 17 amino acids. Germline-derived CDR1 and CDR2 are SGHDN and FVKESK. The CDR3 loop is CASSQEGRGPLKGEQYF. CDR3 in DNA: TGTGCCAGCAGCCAAGAGGGGCGGGGGCCCCTTAAGGGCGAGCAGTACTTC.

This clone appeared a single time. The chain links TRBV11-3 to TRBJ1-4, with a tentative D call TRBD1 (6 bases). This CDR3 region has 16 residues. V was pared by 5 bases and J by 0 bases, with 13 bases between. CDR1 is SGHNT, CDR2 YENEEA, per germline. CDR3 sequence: CASSPGTGSTNEKLFF. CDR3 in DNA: TGTGCCAGCAGCCCCGGAACAGGGTCAACTAATGAAAAACTGTTTTTT.

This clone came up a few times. CDR3 coding DNA: TGTGCCAGTAGTACTGGACTCGTCGAAGCTTTCTTT. Translating it yields CASSTGLVEAFF. The J gene is TRBJ1-1, the V gene TRBV19; D uncertain. The CDR3 totals 12 residues. Germline V gene data show CDR1 as LNHDA and CDR2 as SQIVND (reference sequence). Trimming stripped 4 bases from V and 8 bases from J, with 11 bases between.

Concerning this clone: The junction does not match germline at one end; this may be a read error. The CDR3 loop is CAISVGGNPYGYTF. Written as DNA, the CDR3 is TGTGCCATCAGTGTAGGAGGAAACCCTTATGGCTACACCTTC. V is TRBV6-8 and J is TRBJ1-2; D unclear. Germline CDR1 MNHGY, CDR2 SAAAGT. This CDR3 contains 14 residues.

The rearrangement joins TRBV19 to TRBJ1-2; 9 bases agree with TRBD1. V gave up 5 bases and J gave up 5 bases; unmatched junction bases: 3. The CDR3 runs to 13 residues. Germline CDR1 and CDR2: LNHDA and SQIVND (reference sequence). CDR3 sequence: CASSSTGGYGYTF. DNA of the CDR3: TGTGCCAGTAGTTCGACAGGGGGTTATGGCTACACCTTC. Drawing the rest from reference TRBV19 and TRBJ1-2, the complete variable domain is DGGITQSPKYLFRKEGQNVTLSCEQNLNHDAMYWYRQDPGQGLRLIYYSQIVNDFQKGDIAEGYSVSREKKESFPLTVTSAQKNPTAFYLCASSSTGGYGYTFGSGTRLTVV.

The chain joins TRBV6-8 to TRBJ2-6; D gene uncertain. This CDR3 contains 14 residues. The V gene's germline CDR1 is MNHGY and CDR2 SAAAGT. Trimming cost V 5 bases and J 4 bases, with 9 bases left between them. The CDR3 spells CASSDAAGANVLTF. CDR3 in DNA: TGTGCCAGCAGTGATGCAGCCGGGGCCAACGTCCTGACTTTC.

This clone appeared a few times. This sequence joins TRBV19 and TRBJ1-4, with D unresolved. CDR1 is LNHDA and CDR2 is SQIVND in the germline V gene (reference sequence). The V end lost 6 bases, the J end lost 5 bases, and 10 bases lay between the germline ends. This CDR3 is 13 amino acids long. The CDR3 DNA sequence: TGTGCCAGTAGGCAAGGGCAAAATGAAAAACTGTTTTTT. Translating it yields CASRQGQNEKLFF.

The CDR3 nucleotides are TGCAGCGTTGAAGTCGGCAGGCTCGCGGGAGGCTACACCTTC. It yields the protein CSVEVGRLAGGYTF. The V call is TRBV29-1, the J call TRBJ1-2; D unresolved. Germline CDR1 and CDR2: SQVTM and ANQGSEA. CDR3 length equals 14 residues. V was clipped by 1 base and J by 8 bases, with 17 bases between them. The whole variable domain, remainder taken from reference TRBV29-1 and TRBJ1-2, is SAVISQKPSRDICQRGTSLTIQCQVDSQVTMMFWYRQQPGQSLTLIATANQGSEATYESGFVIDKFPISRPNLTFSTLTVSNMSPEDSSIYLCSVEVGRLAGGYTFGSGTRLTVV.

The CDR3 nucleotides read TGTGCCACTACACAAGGGGGATCCCTAGGGCAGTACTTC. Its protein product is CATTQGGSLGQYF. The chain couples TRBV28 to TRBJ2-7, with D possibly matching TRBD1 (6 bases). Germline V gives CDR1 MDHEN, CDR2 SYDVKM. V lost 10 bases, J lost 9 bases, and 22 bases lay in between. The CDR3 runs 13 residues.

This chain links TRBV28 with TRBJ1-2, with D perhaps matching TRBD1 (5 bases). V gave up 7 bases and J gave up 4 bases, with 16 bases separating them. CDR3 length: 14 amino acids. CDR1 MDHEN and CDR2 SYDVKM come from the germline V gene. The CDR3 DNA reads TGTGCCAGCACCGTGGGATCTGGGGCCTATGGCTACACCTTC. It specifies CASTVGSGAYGYTF.

In DNA form, the CDR3 reads TGCAGCGTTGAGATAGGGACTGGTGGCTACACCTTC. Its translation: CSVEIGTGGYTF. The chain couples TRBV29-1 to TRBJ1-2; maybe TRBD1 (5 bases). In germline, CDR1 is SQVTM, CDR2 ANQGSEA. The V and J ends lost 3 bases and 7 bases respectively, with 12 bases between them. The CDR3 consists of 12 residues.

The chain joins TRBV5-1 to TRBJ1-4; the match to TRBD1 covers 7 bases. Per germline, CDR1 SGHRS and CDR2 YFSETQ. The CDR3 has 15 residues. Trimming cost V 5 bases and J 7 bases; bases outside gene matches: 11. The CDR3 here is CASSWGTGDSEKLFF. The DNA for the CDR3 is TGCGCCAGCAGTTGGGGAACAGGGGATAGTGAAAAACTGTTTTTT.

CDR3 protein: CASSLYRPQDTQYF. CDR3 DNA: TGTGCCAGCAGTTTATACCGGCCCCAAGATACGCAGTATTTT. This chain links TRBV28 with TRBJ2-3; unclear D gene. CDR3 size: 14 residues. The germline V gene has CDR1 MDHEN and CDR2 SYDVKM. Trimming took 1 base from V and 5 from J, leaving 10 bases between them.

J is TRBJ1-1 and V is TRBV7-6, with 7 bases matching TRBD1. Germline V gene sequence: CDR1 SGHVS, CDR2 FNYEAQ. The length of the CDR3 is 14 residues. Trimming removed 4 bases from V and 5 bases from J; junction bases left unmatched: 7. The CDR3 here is CASSSRDSLTEAFF. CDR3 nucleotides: TGTGCCAGCAGCTCCCGGGACAGCCTAACTGAAGCTTTCTTT.

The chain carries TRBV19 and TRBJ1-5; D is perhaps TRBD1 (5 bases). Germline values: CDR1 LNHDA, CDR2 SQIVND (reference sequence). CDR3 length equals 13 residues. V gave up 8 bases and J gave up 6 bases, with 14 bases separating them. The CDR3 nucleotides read TGTGCCAGTGCCAGTTCCAGGGTTCAGCCCCAGCATTTT. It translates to CASASSRVQPQHF.

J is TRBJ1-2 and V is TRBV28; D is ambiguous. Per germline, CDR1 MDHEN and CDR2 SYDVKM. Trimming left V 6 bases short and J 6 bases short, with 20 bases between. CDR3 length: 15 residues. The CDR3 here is CASSPPAKGGDGYTF. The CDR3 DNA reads TGTGCCAGCAGCCCTCCTGCCAAGGGTGGAGATGGCTACACCTTC.

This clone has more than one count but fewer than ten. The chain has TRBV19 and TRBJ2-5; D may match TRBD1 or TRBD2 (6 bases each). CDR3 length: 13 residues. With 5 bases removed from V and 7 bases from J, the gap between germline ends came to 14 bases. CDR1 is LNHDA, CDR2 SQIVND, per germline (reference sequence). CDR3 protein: CASSLGGLGTQYF. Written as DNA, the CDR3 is TGTGCCAGTAGTCTGGGGGGCCTCGGGACCCAGTACTTC.

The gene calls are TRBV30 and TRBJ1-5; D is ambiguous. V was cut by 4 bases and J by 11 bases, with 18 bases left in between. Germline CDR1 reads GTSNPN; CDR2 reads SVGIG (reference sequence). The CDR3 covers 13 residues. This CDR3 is CAWTDGVRAAQHF. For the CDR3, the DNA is TGTGCCTGGACTGATGGTGTACGGGCGGCCCAGCATTTT.

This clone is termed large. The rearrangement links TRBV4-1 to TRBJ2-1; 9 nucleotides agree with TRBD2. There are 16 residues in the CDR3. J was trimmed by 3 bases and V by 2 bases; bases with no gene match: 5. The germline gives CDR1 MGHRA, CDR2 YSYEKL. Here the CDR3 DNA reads TGCGCCAGCAGCCAACGTCTAGCGGGAAGCTACAATGAGCAGTTCTTC. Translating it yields CASSQRLAGSYNEQFF.

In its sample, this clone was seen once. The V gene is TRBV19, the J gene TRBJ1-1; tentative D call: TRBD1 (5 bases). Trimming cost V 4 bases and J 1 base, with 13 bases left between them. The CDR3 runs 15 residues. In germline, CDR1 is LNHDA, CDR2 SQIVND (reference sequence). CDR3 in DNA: TGTGCCAGTAGTACGGACCGGGGGGGGAACACTGAAGCTTTCTTT. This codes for CASSTDRGGNTEAFF.

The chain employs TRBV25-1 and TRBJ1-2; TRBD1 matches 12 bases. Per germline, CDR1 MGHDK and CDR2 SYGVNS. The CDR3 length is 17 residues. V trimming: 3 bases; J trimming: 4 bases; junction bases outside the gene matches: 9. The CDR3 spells CASSDNSGTGGSYGYTF. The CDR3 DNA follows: TGTGCCAGCAGTGACAATAGCGGGACAGGGGGCTCCTATGGCTACACCTTC.

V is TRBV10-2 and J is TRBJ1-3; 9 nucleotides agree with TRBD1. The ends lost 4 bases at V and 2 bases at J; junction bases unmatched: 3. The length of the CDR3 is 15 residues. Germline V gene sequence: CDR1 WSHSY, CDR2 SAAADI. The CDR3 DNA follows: TGCGCCAGCAGTGTCTGGACAGGGGCTGGAAACACCATATATTTT. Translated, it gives CASSVWTGAGNTIYF.

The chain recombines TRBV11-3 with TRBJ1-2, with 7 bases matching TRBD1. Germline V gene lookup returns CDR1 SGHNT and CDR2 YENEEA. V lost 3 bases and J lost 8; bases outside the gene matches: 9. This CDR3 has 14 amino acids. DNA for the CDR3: TGTGCCAGCAGCTTGTCAACAGGGGTCGGAGGCTACACCTTC. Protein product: CASSLSTGVGGYTF.